This TCR beta chain was recorded in a study of CD8 T cells in Susac syndrome. Germline-derived CDR1 and CDR2 are LGHNA and YSLEER. The CDR3 length is 16 residues. With V trimmed by 0 bases and J by 5 bases, 8 bases remained unmatched. RNA was extracted with the RNeasy kit, and a quantity of roughly 0.5 to 1 ug was reverse transcribed using random hexamers. Amplification of TCR beta CDR3 by immunoSEQ multiplex PCR spanned 54 Vbeta and 13 Jbeta. TCRdb reanalysed the immunoSEQ multiplex PCR reads using MiXCR and keeps one entry per CDR3 protein. The data show about 47,000 distinct CDR3 sequences, 80% to 95% seen once.

This chain uses TRBV4-3 with TRBJ2-7, with 9 bases that match TRBD1. The sample comprised CD8+ T cells from PBMCs. This TCR was recovered from a human donor in good health. In DNA form, the CDR3 reads TGCGCCAGCAGCCAAGATCTCGGACAGGGGTTCCACGAGCAGTACTTC. Translated: CASSQDLGQGFHEQYF.